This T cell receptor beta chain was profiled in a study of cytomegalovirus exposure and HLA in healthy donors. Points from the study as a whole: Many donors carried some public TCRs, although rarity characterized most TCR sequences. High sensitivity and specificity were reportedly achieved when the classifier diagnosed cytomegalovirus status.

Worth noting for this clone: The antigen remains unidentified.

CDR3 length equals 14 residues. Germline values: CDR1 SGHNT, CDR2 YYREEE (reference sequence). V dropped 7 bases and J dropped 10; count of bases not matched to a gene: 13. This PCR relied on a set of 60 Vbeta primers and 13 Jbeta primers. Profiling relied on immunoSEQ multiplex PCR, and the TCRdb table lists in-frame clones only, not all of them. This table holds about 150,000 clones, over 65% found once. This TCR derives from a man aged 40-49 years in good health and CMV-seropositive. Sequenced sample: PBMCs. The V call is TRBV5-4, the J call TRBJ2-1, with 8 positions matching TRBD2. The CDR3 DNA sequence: TGTGCCAGCTTATCGGGACTAGGACACGACGAGCAGTTCTTC. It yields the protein CASLSGLGHDEQFF.